This T cell receptor (beta chain) was recovered during a study of cytomegalovirus exposure and HLA in healthy donors. Overall study findings and caveats: When analyzed later, the rates of TCR association showed variation by HLA locus, with DRB1 the most and HLA-C the fewest. Exclusion applied to some V segments, including TRBV6-2 and TRBV6-3, as they were indistinguishable.

Primers included in the PCR were 60 Vbeta and 13 Jbeta primers. Assay: immunoSEQ multiplex PCR; the TCRdb copy retains only in-frame clones and omits some. The table includes about 200,000 clones, 87% detected once. In germline, CDR1 is SGHVS, CDR2 FQNEAQ. CDR3 size: 14 residues. The J segment lost 4 bases and the V segment lost 3 bases, leaving 5 bases of the junction unmatched. As to this clone: What it recognizes is unknown.

Sequencing was performed on PBMCs. V usage is TRBV7-8 and J usage is TRBJ1-2, with 7 bases aligning to TRBD1. The clonotype was recovered from a young man in good health and CMV-seronegative. The CDR3: CASSFSTGAYGYTF. The CDR3 nucleotides are TGTGCCAGCAGCTTTAGCACAGGGGCCTATGGCTACACCTTC.